The clone carrying this T cell receptor (beta chain) came up a few times. The antigen is not known. The data were obtained in a study of post-analysis software for immune sequencing data. Study-wide results and limits: Included in a set of five TRBV segments more frequent in patients than controls were TRBV5-6, TRBV5-1 and TRBV20-1.

CDR3 length: 17 residues. V dropped 5 bases and J dropped 5; count of bases not matched to a gene: 8. Unique molecular identifiers were built into the TCR beta cDNA libraries. Each CDR3 protein is one row after TCRdb ran MiXCR on the PCR reads. The table records 650,000 to 850,000 distinct CDR3 sequences, 53% of them present only once. The TCR comes from a girl aged 10-17 years with multiple sclerosis. Sequenced: blood. The chain is built from TRBV12-3 or TRBV12-4 and TRBJ2-1; TRBD2 matches 14 bases. CDR3 coding DNA: TGTGCCAGCAGTGAGGCCGGGACTAGCGGGGGCCACAATGAGCAGTTCTTC. Protein: CASSEAGTSGGHNEQFF.